These 13 T cell receptor beta chains share one sample of origin, sequenced in a study of shared clonotypes between healthy human individuals. Sequenced by immunoSEQ multiplex PCR; TCRdb stores in-frame clones only, minus some. The sample lists some 700,000 clones; 90% were seen once. The sequenced sample consisted of memory CD8+ T cells from PBMCs. The subset here: CD45RO+ cells pooled with CCR7-negative TemRA cells. The source is a man between 18 and 29 years old in good health. Some clones in this sample may be carry-over from other donors' samples.

The genes are TRBV29-1 and TRBJ2-7; 10 bases match TRBD1. The length of the CDR3 is 11 residues. The germline V gene encodes CDR1 SQVTM and CDR2 ANQGSEA. This chain's CDR3 is CGGQGIGEQYF. DNA of the CDR3: TGCGGGGGACAGGGGATTGGAGAGCAGTACTTC.

The chain recombines TRBV10-2 with TRBJ2-2; D is perhaps TRBD2 (5 bases). The CDR3 covers 13 residues. Germline CDR1 and CDR2: WSHSY and SAAADI. Trimming took off 10 bases at V and 7 bases at J, with 16 bases between the two ends. The CDR3 region has the DNA TGCGCCACCGAGCTTGGCGGGTTCGGGGAGCTGTTTTTT. Encoded protein: CATELGGFGELFF.

The CDR3 coding sequence is TGTGCCAGCAGCGATCCCCTAAGGTACTCTGGAAACACCATATATTTT. Amino acid sequence: CASSDPLRYSGNTIYF. The chain links TRBV9 to TRBJ1-3; D remains unclear. CDR1 and CDR2 from the germline V gene are SGDLS and YYNGEE. V lost 3 bases and J 0 bases, leaving 13 bases between the germline ends. The CDR3 is made up of 16 amino acids.

The genes are TRBV2 and TRBJ1-1; D is unresolved. Germline assignment: CDR1 SNHLY and CDR2 FYNNEI. Trimming removed 2 bases at V and 1 base at J, with 8 bases between. The CDR3 runs to 14 residues. CDR3 sequence reads: CASSEFGTNTEAFF. CDR3 DNA sequence: TGTGCCAGCAGTGAATTCGGCACGAACACTGAAGCTTTCTTT. The full variable domain, with the rest looked up from reference TRBV2 and TRBJ1-1, is EPEVTQTPSHQVTQMGQEVILRCVPISNHLYFYWYRQILGQKVEFLVSFYNNEISEKSEIFDDQFSVERPDGSNFTLKIRSTKLEDSAMYFCASSEFGTNTEAFFGQGTRLTVV.

A remark on this clone: This same CDR3 is encoded by further DNA sequences in the sample. The rearrangement joins TRBV9 to TRBJ1-1; D not certain. The CDR3 extends over 13 amino acids. Trimming took 0 bases from V and 4 from J, leaving 7 bases between them. Germline V gene sequence: CDR1 SGDLS, CDR2 YYNGEE. CDR3 sequence (DNA): TGTGCCAGCAGCGTAGGAGCAGGCACTGAAGCTTTCTTT. Its translation: CASSVGAGTEAFF.

This chain connects TRBV28 to TRBJ2-7, with D possibly being TRBD2 (6 bases). Between the trimmed V and J ends, which lost 7 bases and 2 bases, there was a span of 12 bases. Germline V lookup: CDR1 MDHEN, CDR2 SYDVKM. CDR3 length: 13 residues. The CDR3 is CASNGGSPYEQYF. The CDR3 DNA sequence: TGTGCCAGCAACGGGGGATCTCCCTACGAGCAGTACTTC. The variable domain in full, with the rest retrieved from reference TRBV28 and TRBJ2-7, is DVKVTQSSRYLVKRTGEKVFLECVQDMDHENMFWYRQDPGLGLRLIYFSYDVKMKEKGDIPEGYSVSREKKERFSLILESASTNQTSMYLCASNGGSPYEQYFGPGTRLTVT.

The rearrangement uses TRBV19 and TRBJ2-7; 8 positions agree with TRBD2. The V gene end was trimmed by 5 bases and the J gene end by 7 bases; junction bases not matched to a gene: 10. The CDR3 is 14 residues long. CDR1 and CDR2 from the germline V gene are LNHDA and SQIVND (reference sequence). This CDR3 reads CASSPGLAMEEQYF. DNA of the CDR3: TGTGCCAGTAGTCCCGGACTAGCTATGGAAGAGCAGTACTTC.

The V gene is TRBV7-6, the J gene TRBJ1-2, with D perhaps matching TRBD1 (6 bases). In germline, CDR1 is SGHVS, CDR2 FNYEAQ. This CDR3 has 13 residues. V lost 5 bases and J lost 8, with 15 bases in between. The CDR3 region is CASSIRQVGGYTF. The CDR3 region has the DNA TGTGCCAGCAGCATCCGACAGGTCGGGGGCTACACCTTC.

This chain connects TRBV9 to TRBJ2-2; D may be TRBD2 (6 bases). V lost 7 bases to trimming and J lost 4 bases, with 11 bases between them. CDR1 is SGDLS and CDR2 is YYNGEE in the germline V gene. CDR3 length: 13 residues. DNA for the CDR3: TGTGCCAGCCGACTTAGCGGCACCGGGGAGCTGTTTTTT. Protein: CASRLSGTGELFF.

This clone was seen just once. The V gene is TRBV5-1, the J gene TRBJ2-7; D possibly corresponds to TRBD1 (5 bases). The CDR3 sequence is 14 residues long. CDR1 is SGHRS, CDR2 YFSETQ, per germline. V lost 0 bases and J lost 5, with 12 bases in between. The CDR3 loop is CASSLAQGTHEQYF. DNA of the CDR3: TGCGCCAGCAGCTTGGCTCAGGGAACCCACGAGCAGTACTTC.

The chain uses TRBV4-1 and TRBJ2-7; TRBD2 matches at 13 bases. This CDR3 has 16 residues. V dropped 1 base and J dropped 6; count of bases not matched to a gene: 6. Germline values: CDR1 MGHRA, CDR2 YSYEKL. The CDR3 DNA reads TGCGCCAGCAGCCAAGGCCCCGGACTAGCGGGAGTCGAGCAGTACTTC. This codes for CASSQGPGLAGVEQYF.

The chain has TRBV7-9 and TRBJ1-1; D is unresolved. This CDR3 comprises 14 residues. Trimming cost V 2 bases and J 5 bases, with 12 bases left between them. Germline V lookup: CDR1 SEHNR, CDR2 FQNEAQ (reference sequence). CDR3 coding DNA: TGTGCCAGCAGCTTACCTCGGTGGGGAACTGAAGCTTTCTTT. Protein: CASSLPRWGTEAFF.

V and J are TRBV7-2 and TRBJ1-1; TRBD1 aligns across 7 bases. The CDR3 consists of 14 residues. Germline trimming cut 5 bases from V and 3 bases from J; bases unmatched to any gene: 6. Per germline, CDR1 SGHTA and CDR2 FQGNSA. CDR3 sequence: CASSSGTAYTEAFF. The CDR3 DNA is TGTGCCAGCAGCAGCGGGACAGCCTACACTGAAGCTTTCTTT.